This is a list of T cell receptor beta chains from one sample in a study of T cell responses to AZD1222 COVID-19 vaccine. Assay used: immunoSEQ multiplex PCR; TCRdb lists only in-frame clones, some missing. The data contain 100,000 or so clones, 84% of them singletons. The sequenced sample was peripheral blood, obtained on day 0 of AZD1222 vaccination. These receptors were obtained from an adult in good health. Each CDR3 is given without its conserved first and last residue. Each record gives: D gene, V gene, CDR3 length, J gene, CDR3 protein. The D gene is left open where the match is weak.

>-|TRBV18|14|TRBJ2-5
ASSLTSGQGTETQY
>TRBD1|TRBV6-2/TRBV6-3|15|TRBJ1-5
ASSYSLGGAYNQPQH
>TRBD1|TRBV3-1/TRBV3-2|12|TRBJ1-3
ASSRLGQGNTIY
>-|TRBV27|11|TRBJ1-5
ASSWKGNQPQH
>TRBD1|TRBV7-3|15|TRBJ2-3
ASSSILGQAPTDTQY
>-|TRBV7-8|14|TRBJ2-5
ASSPGAGQIKETQY
>TRBD1|TRBV6-5|13|TRBJ2-5
ASSPTGGGGETQY
>-|TRBV11-3|12|TRBJ2-1
ASSLGLWGNEQF
>TRBD1|TRBV4-3|13|TRBJ2-3
ASSQERDRSNTQY
>-|TRBV12-5|13|TRBJ2-1
ASDSGVLTYNEQF
>-|TRBV7-2|13|TRBJ2-5
ASSLLRGRQETQY
>-|TRBV18|13|TRBJ2-3
ASSLTSGASDTQY
>-|TRBV19|9|TRBJ2-5
ASRSRETQY
>-|TRBV5-1|12|TRBJ1-1
ASSLEGRDGVAF
>TRBD2|TRBV7-8|14|TRBJ2-1
ASSSGLAGGNNEQF
>-|TRBV5-6|12|TRBJ2-4
ASSSGGGRYIQY
>-|TRBV4-3|14|TRBJ1-5
ASSPQAGVGGQPQH
>TRBD2|TRBV24-1|14|TRBJ2-3
ATSDFTSGKADTQY
>-|TRBV3-1/TRBV3-2|12|TRBJ1-3
ASSQRGTGNTIY
>TRBD1|TRBV24-1|12|TRBJ1-1
ATSDPRTGVQAF
>-|TRBV2|13|TRBJ2-2
ASRQTSRNTGELF
>-|TRBV10-3|10|TRBJ2-1
AISESGNEQF
>-|TRBV30|8|TRBJ1-1
ASRRTEAF
>-|TRBV5-1|11|TRBJ2-5
ASSLALGETQY